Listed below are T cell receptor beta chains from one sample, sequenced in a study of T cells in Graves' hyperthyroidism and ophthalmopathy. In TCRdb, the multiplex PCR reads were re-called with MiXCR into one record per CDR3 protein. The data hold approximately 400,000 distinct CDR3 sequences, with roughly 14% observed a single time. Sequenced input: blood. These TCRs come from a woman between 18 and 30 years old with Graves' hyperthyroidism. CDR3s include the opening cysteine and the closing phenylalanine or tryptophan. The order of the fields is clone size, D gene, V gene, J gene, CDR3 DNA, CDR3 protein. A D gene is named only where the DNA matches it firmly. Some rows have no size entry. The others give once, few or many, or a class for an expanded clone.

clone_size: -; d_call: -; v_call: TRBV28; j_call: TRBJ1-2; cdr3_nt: TGTGCCAGCAGTTTAAAGGGGTCCGTTAACTATGGCTACACCTTC; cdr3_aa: CASSLKGSVNYGYTF
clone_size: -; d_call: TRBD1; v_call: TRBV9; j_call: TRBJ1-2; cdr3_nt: TGTGCCAGCAGCGCCCTGACAGGGAGGGCCTATGGCTACACCTTC; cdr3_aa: CASSALTGRAYGYTF
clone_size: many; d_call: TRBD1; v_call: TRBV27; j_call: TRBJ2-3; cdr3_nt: TGTGCCAGCAGTTTATCCCCTCCGACAGGGATCGGAGATACGCAGTATTTT; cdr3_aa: CASSLSPPTGIGDTQYF
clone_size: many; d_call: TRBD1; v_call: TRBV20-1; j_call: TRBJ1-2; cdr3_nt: TGCAGTGCTAGAGATGGGGGACAGATTGTTTTTCGAGCTAACTATGGCTACACCTTC; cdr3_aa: CSARDGGQIVFRANYGYTF
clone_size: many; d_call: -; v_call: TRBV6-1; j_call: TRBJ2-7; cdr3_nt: TGTGCCAGCAGCTTCCTAGGGACCTACGAGCAGTACTTC; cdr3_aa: CASSFLGTYEQYF
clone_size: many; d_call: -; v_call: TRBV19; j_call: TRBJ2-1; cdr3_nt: TGTGCCAGTAGTACCCCGACCGTAACGGCTAATTACAATGAGCAGTTCTTC; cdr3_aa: CASSTPTVTANYNEQFF
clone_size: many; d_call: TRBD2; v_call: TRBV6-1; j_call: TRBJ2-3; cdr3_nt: TGTGCCAGCAGTGAAATAGCGGGAGGTAGCACAGATACGCAGTATTTT; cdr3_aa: CASSEIAGGSTDTQYF
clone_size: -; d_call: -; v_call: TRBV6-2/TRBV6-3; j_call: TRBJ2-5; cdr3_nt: TGTGCCAGCAGTTTGGGATCGGCAGGGCAGTTTTCAGAGACCCAGTACTTC; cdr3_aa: CASSLGSAGQFSETQYF
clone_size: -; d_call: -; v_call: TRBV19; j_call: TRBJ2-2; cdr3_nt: TGTGCCAGTACGAACGGACAGTTGAACACCGGGGAGCTGTTTTTT; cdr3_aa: CASTNGQLNTGELFF
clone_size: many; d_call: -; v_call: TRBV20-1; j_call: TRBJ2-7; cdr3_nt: TGCAGTGCTATTGAGGGAAGACTGGAGGACGAGCAGTACTTC; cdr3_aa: CSAIEGRLEDEQYF
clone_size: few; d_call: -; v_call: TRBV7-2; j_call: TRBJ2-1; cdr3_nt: TGTGCCAGCAGCCCAAGGGGGGGCGGATACAATGAGCAGTTCTTC; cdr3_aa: CASSPRGGGYNEQFF
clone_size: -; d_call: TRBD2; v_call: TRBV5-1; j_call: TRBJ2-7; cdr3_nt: TGCGCCAGCAGCTCCGGGACTAGCGGGGGGGCCACCTACGAGCAGTACTTC; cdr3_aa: CASSSGTSGGATYEQYF
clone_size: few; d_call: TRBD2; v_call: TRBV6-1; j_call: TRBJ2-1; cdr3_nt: TGTGCCAGCAGCAGGACTAGGAGCAATGAGCAGTTCTTC; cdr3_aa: CASSRTRSNEQFF
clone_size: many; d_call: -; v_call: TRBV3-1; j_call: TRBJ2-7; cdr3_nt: TGTGCCAGCAGCCAGCAGGTTGGGGGCTACGAGCAGTACTTC; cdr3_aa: CASSQQVGGYEQYF
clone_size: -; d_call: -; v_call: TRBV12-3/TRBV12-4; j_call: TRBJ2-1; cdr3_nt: TGTGCCAGCAGTTTATCCCCGGACAGATACAATGAGCAGTTCTTC; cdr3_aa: CASSLSPDRYNEQFF
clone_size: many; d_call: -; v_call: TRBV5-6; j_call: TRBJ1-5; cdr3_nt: TGTGCCAGCAGCTTGTCTAGGGGATTATATAGCAATCAGCCCCAGCATTTT; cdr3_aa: CASSLSRGLYSNQPQHF
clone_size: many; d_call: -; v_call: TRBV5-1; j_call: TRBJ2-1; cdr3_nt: TGCGCCAGCAGCTTGGGAGGCTCGAACTACAATGAGCAGTTCTTC; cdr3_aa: CASSLGGSNYNEQFF
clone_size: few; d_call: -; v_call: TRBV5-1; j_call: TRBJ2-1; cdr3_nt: TGCGCCAGCAGCTTGAGGGAACCCTACAATGAGCAGTTCTTC; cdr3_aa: CASSLREPYNEQFF
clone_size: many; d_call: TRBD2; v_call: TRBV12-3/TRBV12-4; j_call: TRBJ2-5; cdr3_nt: TGTGCCAGCAGTTTCGGCGGGGGGGGAGAGACCCAGTACTTC; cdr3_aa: CASSFGGGGETQYF
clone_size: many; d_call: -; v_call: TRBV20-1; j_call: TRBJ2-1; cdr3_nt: TGCAGTGCTAGAGATATCGGGGGCCATAGCTCCTACAATGAGCAGTTCTTC; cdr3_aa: CSARDIGGHSSYNEQFF
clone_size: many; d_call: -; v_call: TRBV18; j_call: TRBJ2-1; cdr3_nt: TGTGCCAGCTCCCGCCCACCTACTAATGAGCAGTTCTTC; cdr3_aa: CASSRPPTNEQFF
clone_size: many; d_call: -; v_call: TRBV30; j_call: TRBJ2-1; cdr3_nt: TGTGCCTGGACCCAAGGTAATGAGCAGTTCTTC; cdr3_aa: CAWTQGNEQFF
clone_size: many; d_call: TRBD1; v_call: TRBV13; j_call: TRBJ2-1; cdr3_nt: TGTGCCAGCAGCCCCGACAGGGGGGCCTACAATGAGCAGTTCTTC; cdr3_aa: CASSPDRGAYNEQFF
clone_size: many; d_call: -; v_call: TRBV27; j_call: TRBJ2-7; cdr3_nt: TGTGCCAGCAGTTTAGCCGGGGGATATGACTACGAGCAGTACTTC; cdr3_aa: CASSLAGGYDYEQYF
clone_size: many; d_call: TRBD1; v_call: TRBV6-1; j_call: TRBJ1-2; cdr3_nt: TGTGCCAGCAGTCCCTACAGGGGGCAAGACTATGGCTACACCTTC; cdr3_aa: CASSPYRGQDYGYTF
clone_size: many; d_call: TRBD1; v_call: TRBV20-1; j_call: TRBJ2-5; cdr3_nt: TGCAGTGCTAGAAGGACAGGGGGCTCTGAGACCCAGTACTTC; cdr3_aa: CSARRTGGSETQYF
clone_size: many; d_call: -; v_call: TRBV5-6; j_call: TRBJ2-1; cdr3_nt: TGTGCCAGCGCGAGGGTTGGCTACAATGAGCAGTTCTTC; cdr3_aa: CASARVGYNEQFF
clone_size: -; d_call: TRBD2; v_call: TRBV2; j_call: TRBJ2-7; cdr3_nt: TGTGCCAGCAGGGACCCAACGACAGGGACTAGCGGGGCCTCCTACGAGCAGTACTTC; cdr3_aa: CASRDPTTGTSGASYEQYF
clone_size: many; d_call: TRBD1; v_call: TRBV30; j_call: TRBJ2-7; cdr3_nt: TGTGCCTGGAGTACAGGGGGCGAGCAGTACTTC; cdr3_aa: CAWSTGGEQYF
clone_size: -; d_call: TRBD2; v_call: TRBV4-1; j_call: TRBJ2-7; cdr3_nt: TGCGCCAGCAGCCGCGGACTAGCGGGCGCCTACGAGCAGTACTTC; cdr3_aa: CASSRGLAGAYEQYF
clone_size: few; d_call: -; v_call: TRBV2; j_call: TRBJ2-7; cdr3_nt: TGTGCCAGCAGTGAGGGCCCCCGGGAGCAGTACTTC; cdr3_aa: CASSEGPREQYF
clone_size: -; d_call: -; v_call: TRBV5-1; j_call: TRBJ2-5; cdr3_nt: TGCGCCAGCAGCTTGGTCGTGGGACAAGAGACCCAGTACTTC; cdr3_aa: CASSLVVGQETQYF
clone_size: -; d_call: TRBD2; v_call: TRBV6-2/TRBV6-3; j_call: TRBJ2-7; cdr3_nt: TGTGCCAGCAGCGGGACTAGCGGGGGGAACTACGAGCAGTACTTC; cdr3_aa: CASSGTSGGNYEQYF
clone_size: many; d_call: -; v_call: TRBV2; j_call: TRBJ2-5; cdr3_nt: TGTGCCAGCAGTGGGTTAGGGTCAGAGACCCAGTACTTC; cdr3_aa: CASSGLGSETQYF
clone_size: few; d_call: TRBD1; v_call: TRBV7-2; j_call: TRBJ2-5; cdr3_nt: TGTGCCAGCAGCCTCGGGACAGGTTCTAGAGGAGAGACCCAGTACTTC; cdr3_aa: CASSLGTGSRGETQYF
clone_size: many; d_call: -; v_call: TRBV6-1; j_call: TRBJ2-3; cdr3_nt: TGTGCCAGCAGAACCTTAATGGGTTCAGATACGCAGTATTTT; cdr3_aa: CASRTLMGSDTQYF
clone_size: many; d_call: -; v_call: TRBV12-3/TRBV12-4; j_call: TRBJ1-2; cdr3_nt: TGTGCCAGCAGTCCCTGGGCGGGATATGGCTACACCTTC; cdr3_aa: CASSPWAGYGYTF
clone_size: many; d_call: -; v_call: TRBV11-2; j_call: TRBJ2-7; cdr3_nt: TGTGCCAGCAGCGAGGGGGGGACAGAAGACTACGAGCAGTACTTC; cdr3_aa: CASSEGGTEDYEQYF
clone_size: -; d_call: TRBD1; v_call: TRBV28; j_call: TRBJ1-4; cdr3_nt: TGTGCCAGCAGTTTAGCCGACAGGGTATGGGAAAAACTGTTTTTT; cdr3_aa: CASSLADRVWEKLFF
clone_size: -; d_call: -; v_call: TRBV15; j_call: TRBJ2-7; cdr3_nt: TGTGCCACCAGCAGAGAGGGACCCACCTTCTCGGAGCAGTACTTC; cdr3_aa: CATSREGPTFSEQYF
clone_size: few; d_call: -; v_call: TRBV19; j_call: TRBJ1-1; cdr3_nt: TGTGCCAGTAGTATAGATAACAGGGCGGGCACTGAAGCTTTCTTT; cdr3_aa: CASSIDNRAGTEAFF
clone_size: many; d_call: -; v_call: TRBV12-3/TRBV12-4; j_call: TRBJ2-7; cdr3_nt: TGTGCCAGCAACCTCCCGGGGCCCTCCTACGAGCAGTACTTC; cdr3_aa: CASNLPGPSYEQYF
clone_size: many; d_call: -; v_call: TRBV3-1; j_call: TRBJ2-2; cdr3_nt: TGTGCCAGCAGCCGACAGGGACTCACCGGGGAGCTGTTTTTT; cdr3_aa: CASSRQGLTGELFF
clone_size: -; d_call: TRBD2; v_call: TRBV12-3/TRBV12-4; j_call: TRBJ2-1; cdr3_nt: TGTGCCAGCAGTCCACTAGCGGGGGGGCCGCAGTCGAATGAGCAGTTCTTC; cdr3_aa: CASSPLAGGPQSNEQFF
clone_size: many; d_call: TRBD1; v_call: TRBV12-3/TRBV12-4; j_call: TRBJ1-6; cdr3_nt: TGTGCCAGCAGTTTGGGGCAGGGGGAAAATTCACCCCTCCACTTT; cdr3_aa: CASSLGQGENSPLHF
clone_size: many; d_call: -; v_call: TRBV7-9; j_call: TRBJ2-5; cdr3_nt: TGTGCCAGCAGCTTGGAGGGGCCAGAGTACTTC; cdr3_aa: CASSLEGPEYF
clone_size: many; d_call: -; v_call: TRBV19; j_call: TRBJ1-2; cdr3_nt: TGTGCCAGTAGTACTTTCAGTACGGGGGGCTACACCTTC; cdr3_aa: CASSTFSTGGYTF
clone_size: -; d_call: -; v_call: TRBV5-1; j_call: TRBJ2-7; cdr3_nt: TGTGCCCGCAGCTTGGCGGGTAGCGGACGGATGACCTACGAGCAGTACTTC; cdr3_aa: CARSLAGSGRMTYEQYF
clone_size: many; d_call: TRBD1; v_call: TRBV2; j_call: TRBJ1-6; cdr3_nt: TGTGCCAGCAGTGAAGGCAGGGGGCTCAGAAATTCACCCCTCCACTTT; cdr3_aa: CASSEGRGLRNSPLHF
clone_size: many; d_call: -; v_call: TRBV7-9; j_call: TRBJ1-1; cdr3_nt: TGTGCCAGCAGCTTAGGAGCAGCAATGAACACTGAAGCTTTCTTT; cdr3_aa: CASSLGAAMNTEAFF
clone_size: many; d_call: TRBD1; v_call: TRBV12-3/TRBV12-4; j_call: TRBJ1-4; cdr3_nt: TGTGCCAGCAGTCCCGGGACAGGGGGGAGTGAAAAACTGTTTTTT; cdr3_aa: CASSPGTGGSEKLFF
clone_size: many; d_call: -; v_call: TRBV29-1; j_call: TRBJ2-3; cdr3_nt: TGCAGCGTTGAAGATCGCAGGGACACAGATACGCAGTATTTT; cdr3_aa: CSVEDRRDTDTQYF
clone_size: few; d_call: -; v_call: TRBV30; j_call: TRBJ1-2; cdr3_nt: TGTGCCTGGAAAGGTTTTAAAAGGTCCGGGCCAGGCGGCTACACCTTC; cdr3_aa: CAWKGFKRSGPGGYTF
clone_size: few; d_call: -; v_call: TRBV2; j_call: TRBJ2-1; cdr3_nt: TGTGCCAGCAGTGAAGATCAGGGCGCCTACAATGAGCAGTTCTTC; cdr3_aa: CASSEDQGAYNEQFF
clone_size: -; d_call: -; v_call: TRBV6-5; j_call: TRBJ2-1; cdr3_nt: TGTGCCAGCAGTTACTCAGACAGAAACAATGAGCAGTTCTTC; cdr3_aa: CASSYSDRNNEQFF
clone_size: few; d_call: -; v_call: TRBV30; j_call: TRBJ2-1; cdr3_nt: TGTGCCTGGAGTGTAAAACTAGTCGGCTACAATGAGCAGTTCTTC; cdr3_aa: CAWSVKLVGYNEQFF